The 4 T cell receptor beta chains listed next were all sequenced from one sample in a study of T cell repertoires in cytomegalovirus infection. MiXCR, run by TCRdb on the reads, gives a single entry per CDR3 protein. The sample carries fewer than 550,000 distinct CDR3 sequences, more than 25% recorded once. The sample consisted of PBMCs. The receptors derive from a human donor in good health (CMV status not recorded). Some clones in this sample may be carry-over from other donors' samples.

This clonotype was detected only a few times. A much larger clone is a single base away; this may be a read error. The chain links TRBV28 to TRBJ1-2; possible D gene TRBD1, 5 bases. This CDR3 contains 12 residues. The V gene's germline CDR1 is MDHEN and CDR2 SYDVKM. V was pared by 6 bases and J by 4 bases, with 9 bases between. In DNA, the CDR3 is TGTGCCAGCAGCGCCGGGGGCTATGGCTACACCTTC. As protein: CASSAGGYGYTF.

The chain recombines TRBV5-5 with TRBJ1-6, with 8 bases identical to TRBD1. V dropped 4 bases and J dropped 6; count of bases not matched to a gene: 9. The germline gives CDR1 SGHKS, CDR2 YYEKEE (reference sequence). The CDR3 covers 16 residues. CDR3 sequence (DNA): TGTGCCAGCAGCGGCACATCGACAGGGGTTAATTCACCCCTCCACTTT. Protein product: CASSGTSTGVNSPLHF.

With respect to this clonotype: A much larger clone lies a single base off, so this may be a read error. The chain combines TRBV7-3 with TRBJ2-7; D is possibly TRBD1 or TRBD2 (5 bases each). V lost 5 bases, J lost 3 bases, and 14 bases lay in between. Germline V gene lookup returns CDR1 SGHTA and CDR2 FQGTGA. The CDR3 length is 14 residues. The CDR3 nucleotides are TGTGCCAGCAGCCCCGGGGACGGGGTCTACGAGCAGTACTTC. It yields the protein CASSPGDGVYEQYF.

This clonotype was found a few times. V and J are TRBV5-6 and TRBJ2-1, with D possibly TRBD2 on 7 matching bases. V was cut by 2 bases and J by 0 bases, with 21 bases left in between. The germline V gene encodes CDR1 SGHDT and CDR2 YYEEEE. The CDR3 has 19 amino acids. CDR3 sequence reads: CASSLSRGRGISSYNEQFF. CDR3 nucleotides: TGTGCCAGCAGCTTATCTCGGGGGAGGGGGATTAGCTCCTACAATGAGCAGTTCTTC.